One and the same sample provided the 7 T cell receptor beta chains below, sequenced in a study of T cells in Graves' hyperthyroidism and ophthalmopathy. It was RNA transcripts that yielded the amplified TCR beta CDR3 regions. TCR CDR3 regions were first amplified by RT-PCR with HTBI primers. TCRdb reprocessed the multiplex PCR reads via MiXCR and lists one record per CDR3 protein. Here the sample spans approximately 370,000 distinct CDR3 sequences, 17% being singletons. The material sequenced was blood. The source is a woman aged 30 to 39 with Graves' hyperthyroidism that later progressed to Graves' ophthalmopathy.

This clonotype was seen just once. This chain connects TRBV18 to TRBJ1-1; TRBD1 is a possible D gene (5 bases). This CDR3 region has 14 residues. The germline V gene encodes CDR1 KGHSH and CDR2 LQKENI. With 8 bases removed from V and 6 bases from J, the gap between germline ends came to 19 bases. The CDR3 is CASTLAQGEAEAFF. The CDR3 DNA reads TGTGCCAGCACCCTAGCGCAGGGAGAGGCTGAAGCTTTCTTT.

In its sample, this clonotype was seen many times. This chain uses TRBV11-2 with TRBJ1-1; tentative D call: TRBD1 (5 bases). Trimming removed 5 bases at V and 6 bases at J, with 19 bases between. This CDR3 is 15 amino acids long. Germline CDR1 reads SGHAT; CDR2 reads FQNNGV. This CDR3 reads CASSPGGGYGAEAFF. The CDR3, as DNA: TGTGCCAGCAGCCCTGGGGGAGGGTATGGCGCTGAAGCTTTCTTT.

This clonotype was counted only a few times. V is TRBV27 and J is TRBJ1-5; no clear D. There are 14 residues in the CDR3. Trimming stripped 3 bases from V and 6 bases from J, with 12 bases between. Germline V gene data show CDR1 as MNHEY and CDR2 as SMNVEV (reference sequence). This CDR3 is CASSFIGGGQPQHF. The CDR3 nucleotides read TGTGCCAGCAGTTTCATTGGCGGCGGTCAGCCCCAGCATTTT.

The V call is TRBV2, the J call TRBJ1-2; TRBD1 matches 7 bases. The CDR3 sequence is 13 residues long. V gave up 8 bases and J gave up 4 bases; unmatched junction bases: 7. Germline-derived CDR1 and CDR2 are SNHLY and FYNNEI. The CDR3 DNA reads TGTGCCAGCCACAGGGGAGGGGGCTATGGCTACACCTTC. Translating gives CASHRGGGYGYTF. Drawing the rest from reference TRBV2 and TRBJ1-2, the complete variable domain is EPEVTQTPSHQVTQMGQEVILRCVPISNHLYFYWYRQILGQKVEFLVSFYNNEISEKSEIFDDQFSVERPDGSNFTLKIRSTKLEDSAMYFCASHRGGGYGYTFGSGTRLTVV.

This clonotype showed up just a few times. V and J are TRBV5-4 and TRBJ2-3, with D possibly matching TRBD2 (5 bases). V lost 2 bases to trimming and J lost 3 bases, with 13 bases between them. CDR1 is SGHNT and CDR2 is YYREEE in the germline V gene (reference sequence). The CDR3 consists of 15 residues. CDR3 DNA: TGTGCCAGCAGCTTTGGAGGAGCTAGGACAGATACGCAGTATTTT. This encodes CASSFGGARTDTQYF. The variable domain in full, completed from reference TRBV5-4 and TRBJ2-3, reads ETGVTQSPTHLIKTRGQQVTLRCSSQSGHNTVSWYQQALGQGPQFIFQYYREEENGRGNFPPRFSGLQFPNYSSELNVNALELDDSALYLCASSFGGARTDTQYFGPGTRLTVL.

This clonotype was seen many times. The V and J genes are TRBV2 and TRBJ2-1, with D uncertain. The CDR3 has 13 residues. Trimming removed 7 bases at V and 5 bases at J, with 12 bases between. The germline V gene has CDR1 SNHLY and CDR2 FYNNEI. In nucleotides, the CDR3 is TGTGCCAGCACTACCGACTGGAACAATGAGCAGTTCTTC. Its protein is CASTTDWNNEQFF. Based on the CDR3 plus reference TRBV2 and TRBJ2-1, the full variable domain is EPEVTQTPSHQVTQMGQEVILRCVPISNHLYFYWYRQILGQKVEFLVSFYNNEISEKSEIFDDQFSVERPDGSNFTLKIRSTKLEDSAMYFCASTTDWNNEQFFGPGTRLTVL.

The DNA of the CDR3 is TGTGCCAGCAGGGAAGCGGGCGAACGCTACAATGAGCAGTTCTTC. Translated: CASREAGERYNEQFF. V and J are TRBV7-9 and TRBJ2-1; a weak D match, TRBD2 (6 bases). V lost 6 bases to trimming and J lost 3 bases, with 15 bases between them. Germline lookup yields CDR1 SEHNR and CDR2 FQNEAQ (reference sequence). The CDR3 totals 15 residues.